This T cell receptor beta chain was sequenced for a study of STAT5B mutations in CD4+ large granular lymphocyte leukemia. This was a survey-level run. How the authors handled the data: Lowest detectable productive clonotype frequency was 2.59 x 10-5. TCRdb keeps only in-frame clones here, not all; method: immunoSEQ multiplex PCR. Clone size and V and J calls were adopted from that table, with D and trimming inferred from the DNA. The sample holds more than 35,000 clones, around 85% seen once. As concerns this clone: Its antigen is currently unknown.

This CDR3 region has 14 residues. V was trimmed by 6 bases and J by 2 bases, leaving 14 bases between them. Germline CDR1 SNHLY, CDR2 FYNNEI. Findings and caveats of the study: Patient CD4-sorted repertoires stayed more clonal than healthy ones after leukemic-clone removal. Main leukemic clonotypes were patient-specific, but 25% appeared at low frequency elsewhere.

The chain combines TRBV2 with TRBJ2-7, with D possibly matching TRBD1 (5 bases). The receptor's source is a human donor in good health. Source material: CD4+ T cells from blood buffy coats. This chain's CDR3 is CASRFDRQTYEQYF. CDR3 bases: TGTGCCAGCAGGTTCGACAGACAGACCTACGAGCAGTACTTC.